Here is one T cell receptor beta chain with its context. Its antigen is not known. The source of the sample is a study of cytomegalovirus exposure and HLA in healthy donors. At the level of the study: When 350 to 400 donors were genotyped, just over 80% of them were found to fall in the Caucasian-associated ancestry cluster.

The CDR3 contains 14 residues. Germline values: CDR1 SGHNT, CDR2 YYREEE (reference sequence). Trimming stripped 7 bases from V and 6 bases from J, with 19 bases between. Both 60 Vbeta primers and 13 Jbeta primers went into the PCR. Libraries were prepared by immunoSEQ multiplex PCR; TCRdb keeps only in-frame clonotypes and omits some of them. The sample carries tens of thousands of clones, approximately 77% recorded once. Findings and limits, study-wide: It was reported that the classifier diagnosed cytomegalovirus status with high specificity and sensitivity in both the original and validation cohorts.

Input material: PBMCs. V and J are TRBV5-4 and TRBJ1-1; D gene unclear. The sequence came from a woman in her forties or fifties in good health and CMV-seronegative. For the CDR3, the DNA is TGTGCCAGCGGCGATACGAAGAGGAAGGCTGAAGCTTTCTTT. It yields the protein CASGDTKRKAEAFF.